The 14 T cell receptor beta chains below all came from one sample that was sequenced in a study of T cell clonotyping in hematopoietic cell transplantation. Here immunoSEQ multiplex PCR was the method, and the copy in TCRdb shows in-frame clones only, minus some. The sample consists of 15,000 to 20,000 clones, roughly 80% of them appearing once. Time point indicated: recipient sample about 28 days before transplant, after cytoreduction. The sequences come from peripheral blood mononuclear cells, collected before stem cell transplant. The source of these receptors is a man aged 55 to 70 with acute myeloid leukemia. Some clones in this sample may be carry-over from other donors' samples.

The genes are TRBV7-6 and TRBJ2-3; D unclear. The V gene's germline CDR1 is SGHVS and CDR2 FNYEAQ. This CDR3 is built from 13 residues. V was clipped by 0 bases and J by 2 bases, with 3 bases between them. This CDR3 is CASSLAITDTQYF. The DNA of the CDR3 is TGTGCCAGCAGCTTAGCGATCACAGATACGCAGTATTTT.

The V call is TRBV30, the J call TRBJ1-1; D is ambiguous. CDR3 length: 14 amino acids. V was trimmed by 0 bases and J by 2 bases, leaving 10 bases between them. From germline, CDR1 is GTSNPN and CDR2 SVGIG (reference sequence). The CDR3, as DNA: TGTGCCTGGAGTGTACTGCCAGAAAACACTGAAGCTTTCTTT. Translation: CAWSVLPENTEAFF.

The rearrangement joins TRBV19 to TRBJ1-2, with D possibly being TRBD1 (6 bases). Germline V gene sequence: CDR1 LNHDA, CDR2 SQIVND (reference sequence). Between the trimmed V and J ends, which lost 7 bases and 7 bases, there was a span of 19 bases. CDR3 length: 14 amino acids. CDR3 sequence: CASKLGGRSSGYTF. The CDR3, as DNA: TGTGCCAGTAAACTCGGGGGGCGGTCTTCTGGCTACACCTTC.

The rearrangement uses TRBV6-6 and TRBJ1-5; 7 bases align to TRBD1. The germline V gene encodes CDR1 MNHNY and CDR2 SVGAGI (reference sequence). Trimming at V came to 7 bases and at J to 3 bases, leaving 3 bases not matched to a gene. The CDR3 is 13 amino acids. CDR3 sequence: CASMGQPNQPQHF. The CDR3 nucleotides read TGTGCCAGCATGGGACAGCCCAATCAGCCCCAGCATTTT.

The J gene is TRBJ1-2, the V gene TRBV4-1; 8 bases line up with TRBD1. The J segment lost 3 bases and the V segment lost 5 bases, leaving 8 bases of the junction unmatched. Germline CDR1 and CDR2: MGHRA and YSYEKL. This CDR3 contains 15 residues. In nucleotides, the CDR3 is TGCGCCAGCAGCGACCTGGACAGGGAGGACTATGGCTACACCTTC. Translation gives CASSDLDREDYGYTF.

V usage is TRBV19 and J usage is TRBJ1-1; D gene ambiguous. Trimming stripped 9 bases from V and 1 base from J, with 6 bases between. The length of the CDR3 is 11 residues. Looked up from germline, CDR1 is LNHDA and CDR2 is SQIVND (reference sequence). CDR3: CASSQNTEAFF. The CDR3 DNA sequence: TGTGCCAGCAGTCAGAACACTGAAGCTTTCTTT.

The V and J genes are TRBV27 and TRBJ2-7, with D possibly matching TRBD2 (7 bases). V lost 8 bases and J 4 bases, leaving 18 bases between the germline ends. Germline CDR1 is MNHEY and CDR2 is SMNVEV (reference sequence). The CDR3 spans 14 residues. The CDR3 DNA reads TGTGCCAGCCGCGCACTCGGGGGGCGATACGAGCAGTACTTC. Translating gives CASRALGGRYEQYF.

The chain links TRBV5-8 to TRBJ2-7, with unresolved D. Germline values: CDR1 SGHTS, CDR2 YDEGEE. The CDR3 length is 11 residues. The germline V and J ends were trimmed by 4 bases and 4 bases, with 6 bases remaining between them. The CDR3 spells CASSSPYEQYF. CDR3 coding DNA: TGTGCCAGCAGCAGCCCTTACGAGCAGTACTTC.

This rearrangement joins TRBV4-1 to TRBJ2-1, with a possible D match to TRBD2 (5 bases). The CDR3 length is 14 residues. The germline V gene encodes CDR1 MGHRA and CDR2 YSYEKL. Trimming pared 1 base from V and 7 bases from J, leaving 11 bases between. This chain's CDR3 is CASSQGGGHNEQFF. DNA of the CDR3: TGCGCCAGCAGCCAAGGTGGCGGGCATAATGAGCAGTTCTTC.

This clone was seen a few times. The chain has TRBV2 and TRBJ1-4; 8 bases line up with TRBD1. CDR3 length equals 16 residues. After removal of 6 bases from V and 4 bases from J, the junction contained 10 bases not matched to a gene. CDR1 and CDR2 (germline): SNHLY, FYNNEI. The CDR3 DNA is TGTGCCAGCAGGAAAGACAGGGGTCTCTTTAATGAAAAACTGTTTTTT. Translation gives CASRKDRGLFNEKLFF.

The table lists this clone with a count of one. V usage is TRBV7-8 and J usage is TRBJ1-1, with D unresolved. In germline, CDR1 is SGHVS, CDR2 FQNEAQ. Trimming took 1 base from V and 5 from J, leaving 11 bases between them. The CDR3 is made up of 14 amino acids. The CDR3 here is CASSLVWGGTEAFF. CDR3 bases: TGTGCCAGCAGCTTAGTGTGGGGAGGGACTGAAGCTTTCTTT.

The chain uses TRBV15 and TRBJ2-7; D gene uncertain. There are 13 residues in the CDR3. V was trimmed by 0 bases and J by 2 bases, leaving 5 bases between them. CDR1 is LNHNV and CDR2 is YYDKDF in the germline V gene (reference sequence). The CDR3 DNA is TGTGCCACCAGCAGAGACGTCCCCTACGAGCAGTACTTC. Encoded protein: CATSRDVPYEQYF.

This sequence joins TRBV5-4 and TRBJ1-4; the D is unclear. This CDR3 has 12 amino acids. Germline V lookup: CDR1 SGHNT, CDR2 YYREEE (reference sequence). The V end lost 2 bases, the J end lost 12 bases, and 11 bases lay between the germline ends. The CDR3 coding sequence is TGTGCCAGCAGCTTTGAACGAACAGAACTGTTTTTT. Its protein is CASSFERTELFF.

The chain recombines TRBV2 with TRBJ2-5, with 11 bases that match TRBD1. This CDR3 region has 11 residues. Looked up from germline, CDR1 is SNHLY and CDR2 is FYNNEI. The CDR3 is CVGTGGETQYF. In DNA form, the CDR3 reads TGTGTTGGGACAGGGGGTGAGACCCAGTACTTC.